These T cell receptor beta chains were read from a single sample in a study of beta chain features in type 1 diabetes. The assay was immunoSEQ multiplex PCR, and TCRdb's table has in-frame clones only and misses some. This sample has over 120,000 clones, with about 13% found just once. The sequencing sample was made of central memory CD4+ T cells from blood. Receptors were obtained from a man aged 18 to 30 with type 1 diabetes. CDR3s include the opening cysteine and the closing phenylalanine or tryptophan. A D gene is named only where the DNA matches it firmly. Size is stated for part of the rows, as once, few or many counts, or as a class when the clone is expanded.

V	J	D	size	CDR3	DNA
TRBV19	TRBJ1-4	-	few	CASGRGNEKLFF	TGTGCCAGCGGACGGGGGAATGAAAAACTGTTTTTT
TRBV18	TRBJ2-1	TRBD2	many	CASSREGHEQFF	TGTGCCAGCTCACGGGAGGGCCATGAGCAGTTCTTC
TRBV5-1	TRBJ2-7	-	-	CASSLAAELGEQYF	TGCGCCAGCAGCTTGGCGGCCGAGCTTGGGGAGCAGTACTTC
TRBV18	TRBJ2-3	-	many	CASSDGGTDTQYF	TGTGCCAGCTCAGATGGGGGCACAGATACGCAGTATTTT
TRBV7-2	TRBJ2-1	TRBD2	-	CASSSSVAGGEQFF	TGTGCCAGCAGCTCCTCGGTAGCGGGGGGCGAGCAGTTCTTC
TRBV29-1	TRBJ1-2	-	few	CSVGSDGYTF	TGCAGCGTTGGCAGCGATGGCTACACCTTC
TRBV7-2	TRBJ2-3	-	many	CASSLAVSTDTQYF	TGTGCCAGCAGCTTAGCGGTTAGCACAGATACGCAGTATTTT
TRBV5-1	TRBJ2-2	TRBD1	-	CASGTGAGGNTGELFF	TGCGCCAGCGGGACAGGGGCAGGAGGGAACACCGGGGAGCTGTTTTTT
TRBV11-3	TRBJ2-3	TRBD1	-	CASSGTGARDTQYF	TGTGCCAGCAGTGGGACAGGGGCGAGAGATACGCAGTATTTT
TRBV27	TRBJ2-3	TRBD2	-	CASSLEGPRLAGGRGTDTQYF	TGTGCCAGCAGTTTGGAGGGCCCCCGACTAGCGGGGGGAAGAGGCACAGATACGCAGTATTTT
TRBV18	TRBJ2-5	-	-	CASSPLEGVFQETQYF	TGTGCCAGCTCACCGTTGGAGGGGGTCTTCCAAGAGACCCAGTACTTC
TRBV29-1	TRBJ1-1	-	many	CSASQSGLNTEAFF	TGCAGCGCCTCACAATCGGGGCTGAACACTGAAGCTTTCTTT
TRBV15	TRBJ2-3	-	-	CATSRDRGAITQYF	TGTGCCACCAGCAGAGATCGGGGAGCTATAACGCAGTATTTT
TRBV11-1	TRBJ1-5	-	-	CASSLGDGSNQPQHF	TGTGCCAGCAGCTTAGGGGACGGCAGCAATCAGCCCCAGCATTTT
TRBV18	TRBJ2-1	-	-	CASSPWRGPPSNEQFF	TGTGCCAGCTCTCCCTGGCGGGGGCCTCCGAGTAATGAGCAGTTCTTC